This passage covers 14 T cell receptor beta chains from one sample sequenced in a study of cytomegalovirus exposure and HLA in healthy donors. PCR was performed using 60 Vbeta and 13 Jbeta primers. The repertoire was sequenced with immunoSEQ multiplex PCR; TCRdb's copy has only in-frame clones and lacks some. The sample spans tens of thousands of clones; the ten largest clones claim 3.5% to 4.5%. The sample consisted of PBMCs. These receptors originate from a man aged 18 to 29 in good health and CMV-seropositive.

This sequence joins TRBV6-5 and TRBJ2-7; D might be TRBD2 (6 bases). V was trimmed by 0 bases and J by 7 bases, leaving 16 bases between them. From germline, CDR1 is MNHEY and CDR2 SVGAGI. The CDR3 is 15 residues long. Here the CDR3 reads CASSYSSMGGWEQYF. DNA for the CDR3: TGTGCCAGCAGTTACTCGAGTATGGGGGGATGGGAGCAGTACTTC.

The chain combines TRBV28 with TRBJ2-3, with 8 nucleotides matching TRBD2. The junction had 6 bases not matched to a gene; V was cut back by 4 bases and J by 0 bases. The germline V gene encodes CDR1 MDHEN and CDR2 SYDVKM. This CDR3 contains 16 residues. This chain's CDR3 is CASSSQRGRSTDTQYF. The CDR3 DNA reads TGTGCCAGCAGTTCTCAGCGGGGGAGGAGCACAGATACGCAGTATTTT.

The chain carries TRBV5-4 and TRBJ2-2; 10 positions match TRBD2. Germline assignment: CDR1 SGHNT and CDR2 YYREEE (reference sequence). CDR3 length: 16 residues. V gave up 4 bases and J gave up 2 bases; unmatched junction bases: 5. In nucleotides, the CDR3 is TGTGCCAGCAGCCAAACTAGCGGGGCTAACACCGGGGAGCTGTTTTTT. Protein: CASSQTSGANTGELFF.

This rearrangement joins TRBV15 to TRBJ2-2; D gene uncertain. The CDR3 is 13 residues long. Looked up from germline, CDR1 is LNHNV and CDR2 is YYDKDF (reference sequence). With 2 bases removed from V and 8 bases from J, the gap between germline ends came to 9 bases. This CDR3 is CATSRSRMGELFF. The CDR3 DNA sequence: TGTGCCACCAGCAGATCTCGTATGGGGGAGCTGTTTTTT. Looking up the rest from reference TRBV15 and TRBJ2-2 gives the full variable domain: DAMVIQNPRYQVTQFGKPVTLSCSQTLNHNVMYWYQQKSSQAPKLLFHYYDKDFNNEADTPDNFQSRRPNTSFCFLDIRSPGLGDTAMYLCATSRSRMGELFFGEGSRLTVL.

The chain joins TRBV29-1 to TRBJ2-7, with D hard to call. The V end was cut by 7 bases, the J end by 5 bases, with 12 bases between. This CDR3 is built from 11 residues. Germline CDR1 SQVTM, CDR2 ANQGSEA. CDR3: CSATTGDEQYF. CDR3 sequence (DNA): TGCAGCGCCACAACCGGAGACGAGCAGTACTTC.

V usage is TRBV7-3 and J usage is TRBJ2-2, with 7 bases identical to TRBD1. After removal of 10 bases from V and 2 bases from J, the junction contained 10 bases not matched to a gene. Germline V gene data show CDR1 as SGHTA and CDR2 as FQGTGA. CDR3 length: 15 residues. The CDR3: CAIRSGTANTGELFF. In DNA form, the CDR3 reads TGTGCCATCAGGTCCGGGACAGCAAACACCGGGGAGCTGTTTTTT.

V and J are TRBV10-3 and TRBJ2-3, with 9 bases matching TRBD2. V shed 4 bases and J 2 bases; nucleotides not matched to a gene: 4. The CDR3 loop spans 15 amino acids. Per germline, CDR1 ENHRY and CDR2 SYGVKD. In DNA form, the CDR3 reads TGTGCCATCAGTGCGCCTAGCGGGACCACAGATACGCAGTATTTT. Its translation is CAISAPSGTTDTQYF.

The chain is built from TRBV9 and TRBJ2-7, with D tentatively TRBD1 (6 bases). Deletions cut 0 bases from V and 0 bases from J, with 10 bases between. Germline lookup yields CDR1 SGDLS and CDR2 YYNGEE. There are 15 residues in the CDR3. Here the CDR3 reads CASSVAGGFSYEQYF. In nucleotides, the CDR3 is TGTGCCAGCAGCGTAGCTGGGGGCTTCTCCTACGAGCAGTACTTC.

The CDR3 reads CAWSRDRDTPLHF. For the CDR3, the DNA is TGTGCCTGGAGTCGGGACAGGGATACACCCCTCCACTTT. The V and J genes are TRBV30 and TRBJ1-6; 9 nucleotides line up with TRBD1. Germline loops: CDR1 GTSNPN, CDR2 SVGIG (reference sequence). CDR3 size: 13 residues. V was pared by 2 bases and J by 11 bases, with 4 bases of the junction left unmatched. The variable domain in full, with the rest retrieved from reference TRBV30 and TRBJ1-6, is SQTIHQWPATLVQPVGSPLSLECTVEGTSNPNLYWYRQAAGRGLQLLFYSVGIGQISSEVPQNLSASRPQDRQFILSSKKLLLSDSGFYLCAWSRDRDTPLHFGNGTRLTVT.

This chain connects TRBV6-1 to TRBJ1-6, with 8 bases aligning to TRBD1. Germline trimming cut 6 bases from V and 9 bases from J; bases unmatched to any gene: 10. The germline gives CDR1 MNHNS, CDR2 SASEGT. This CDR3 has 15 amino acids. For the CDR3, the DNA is TGTGCCAGCAGGGCGACAGGGGACTATCGTTCACCCCTCCACTTT. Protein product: CASRATGDYRSPLHF.

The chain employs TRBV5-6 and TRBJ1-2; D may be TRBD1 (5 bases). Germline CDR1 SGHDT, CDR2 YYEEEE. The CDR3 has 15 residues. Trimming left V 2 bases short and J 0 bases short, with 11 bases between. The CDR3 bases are TGTGCCAGCAGCTTATTAGGGGTAACTAACTATGGCTACACCTTC. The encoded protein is CASSLLGVTNYGYTF.

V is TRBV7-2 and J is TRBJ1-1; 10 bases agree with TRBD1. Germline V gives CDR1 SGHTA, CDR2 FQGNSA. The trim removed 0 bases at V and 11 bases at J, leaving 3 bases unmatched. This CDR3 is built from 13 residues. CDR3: CASSLARQGAAFF. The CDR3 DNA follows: TGTGCCAGCAGCTTAGCCAGACAGGGGGCGGCTTTCTTT.

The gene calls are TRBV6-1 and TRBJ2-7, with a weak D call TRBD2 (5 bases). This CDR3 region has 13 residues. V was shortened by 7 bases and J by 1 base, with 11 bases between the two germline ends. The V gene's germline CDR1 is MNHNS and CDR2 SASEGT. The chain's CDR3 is CASTRRVSYEQYF. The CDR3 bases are TGTGCCAGCACTCGGCGGGTTTCCTACGAGCAGTACTTC.

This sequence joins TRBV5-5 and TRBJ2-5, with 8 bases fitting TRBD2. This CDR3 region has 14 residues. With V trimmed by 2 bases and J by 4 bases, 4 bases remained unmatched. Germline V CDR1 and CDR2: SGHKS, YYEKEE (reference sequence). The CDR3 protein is CASSFSGAVETQYF. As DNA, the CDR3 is TGTGCCAGCAGCTTTAGCGGGGCGGTAGAGACCCAGTACTTC.